These 10 T cell receptor beta chains share one sample of origin, sequenced in a study of blood T cell repertoires in COVID-19. The assay was immunoSEQ multiplex PCR, and TCRdb's table has in-frame clones only and misses some. The profile shows 50,000 or so clones, about nine tenths of them singletons. Material: peripheral blood. The receptors were gathered from a human donor in a cohort sampled during active COVID-19.

This clone has just one count. V is TRBV2 and J is TRBJ1-2, with D possibly being TRBD1 (6 bases). Germline V gives CDR1 SNHLY, CDR2 FYNNEI. The CDR3 extends over 14 amino acids. V shed 6 bases and J shed 5 bases, with 16 bases lying between them. The DNA of the CDR3 is TGTGCCAGCAGCGTCATGGGGGCAGCTTATGGCTACACCTTC. It encodes CASSVMGAAYGYTF.

The rearrangement uses TRBV10-3 and TRBJ2-7; TRBD2 is a possible D gene (6 bases). The CDR3 has 13 residues. Trimming removed 8 bases at V and 2 bases at J, with 13 bases between. CDR1 is ENHRY and CDR2 is SYGVKD in the germline V gene. CDR3 sequence: CAIGGTGTYEQYF. CDR3 sequence (DNA): TGTGCCATCGGAGGGACCGGGACCTACGAGCAGTACTTC.

The chain recombines TRBV11-2 with TRBJ1-1, with D possibly TRBD1 on 5 matching bases. CDR3 length: 12 residues. V lost 3 bases, J lost 10 bases, and 12 bases lay in between. Germline assignment: CDR1 SGHAT and CDR2 FQNNGV. CDR3 bases: TGTGCCAGCAGCTTCGTCAGGGTCCCAGCTTTCTTT. This sequence encodes CASSFVRVPAFF. Looking up the rest from reference TRBV11-2 and TRBJ1-1 gives the full variable domain: EAGVAQSPRYKIIEKRQSVAFWCNPISGHATLYWYQQILGQGPKLLIQFQNNGVVDDSQLPKDRFSAERLKGVDSTLKIQPAKLEDSAVYLCASSFVRVPAFFGQGTRLTVV.

The rearrangement joins TRBV27 to TRBJ1-6; D call uncertain. Germline V lookup: CDR1 MNHEY, CDR2 SMNVEV (reference sequence). The CDR3 covers 15 residues. V was shortened by 7 bases and J by 7 bases, with 17 bases between the two germline ends. CDR3 sequence (DNA): TGTGCCAGCAAGCCGGGAGAGGGCATCAATTCACCCCTCCACTTT. The encoded protein is CASKPGEGINSPLHF.

This chain uses TRBV11-2 with TRBJ2-1; TRBD1 aligns across 8 bases. The CDR3 extends over 15 amino acids. V was clipped by 5 bases and J by 5 bases; unmatched bases: 8. CDR1 and CDR2 (germline): SGHAT, FQNNGV. For the CDR3, the DNA is TGTGCCAGCAGCCCCCGGGACAGGATAAACAATGAGCAGTTCTTC. It specifies CASSPRDRINNEQFF.

This clone was recorded once. The gene calls are TRBV19 and TRBJ1-2, with TRBD1 identical over 7 bases. CDR3 length: 16 residues. From germline, CDR1 is LNHDA and CDR2 SQIVND (reference sequence). The V and J ends lost 4 bases and 1 base, in that order; junction bases with no gene match: 9. CDR3 in DNA: TGTGCCAGTAGTACGCCCAGGGACAGCAATAACTATGGCTACACCTTC. As protein: CASSTPRDSNNYGYTF.

The rearrangement links TRBV7-2 to TRBJ1-1; maybe TRBD1 (5 bases). Germline-derived CDR1 and CDR2 are SGHTA and FQGNSA. V was cut by 1 base and J by 0 bases, with 9 bases left in between. This CDR3 has 15 residues. CDR3 bases: TGTGCCAGCAGCTTAGACGACAGAATGAACACTGAAGCTTTCTTT. Translating gives CASSLDDRMNTEAFF.

The genes are TRBV25-1 and TRBJ2-1, with 14 bases lining up with TRBD2. V lost 1 base to trimming and J lost 8 bases; unmatched junction nucleotides: 4. The CDR3 spans 16 residues. The germline V gene has CDR1 MGHDK and CDR2 SYGVNS. The CDR3 loop reads CASSELGTSGRDEQFF. In DNA, the CDR3 is TGTGCCAGCAGTGAATTAGGGACTAGCGGGAGAGATGAGCAGTTCTTC.

This rearrangement joins TRBV12-3 or TRBV12-4 to TRBJ2-2; possibly TRBD2 for D (7 bases). The CDR3 covers 13 residues. Trimming removed 3 bases from V and 7 bases from J, with 9 bases in between. The CDR3 region is CASSLGGHGELFF. CDR3 coding DNA: TGTGCCAGCAGTTTGGGGGGGCACGGGGAGCTGTTTTTT.

The chain has TRBV9 and TRBJ1-6; 10 nucleotides align to TRBD1. V lost 3 bases to trimming and J lost 13 bases; unmatched junction nucleotides: 10. The length of the CDR3 is 15 residues. From germline, CDR1 is SGDLS and CDR2 YYNGEE. The CDR3 DNA reads TGTGCCAGCAGCGGTGGTCCGGGACAGGGGAATCCCCTCCACTTT. Translating gives CASSGGPGQGNPLHF.